The TCR beta chain described here comes from a study of CXCR3-negative and CXCR3-positive naive CD8 T cells. Study-wide findings and caveats: TRB CDR3 hydrophobicity was greater in CXCR3-positive naive cells than in CXCR3-negative naive cells.

The CDR3 has 14 amino acids. CDR1 MDHEN and CDR2 SYDVKM come from the germline V gene. The CD45RO-CCR7+CD27+CD95- phenotype denoted naive CD8+ T cells. With regard to this clonotype: Its antigen is unidentified.

Libraries were UMI-labeled 5' RACE TRB cDNA. TCRdb reprocessed the 5' RACE reads, with one entry per CDR3 protein and no DNA. The sample features tens of thousands of distinct CDR3 sequences, with approximately 0.58% in its top ten. Sequencing was done on a sample of naive CXCR3+ CD8+ T cells from blood. Stated subset: CD45RO-CCR7+CD27+CD95- naive CD8+ T cells expressing CXCR3 (TNR3+). This receptor was taken from a human donor in good health. Some clones in this sample may be carry-over from other donors' samples. The chain carries TRBV28 and TRBJ1-5; TCRdb returns TRBD1, unconfirmable since there is no DNA. This chain's CDR3 is CASSPRVSNQPQHF.